Presented here are 16 T cell receptor beta chains from one specimen sequenced in a study of CD4+ T cells in melanoma. Produced via immunoSEQ multiplex PCR; TCRdb's table is partial and in-frame only. The data show tens of thousands of clones, 60% to 80% seen once. Input material: tumor tissue. The receptors were sampled from a human donor with melanoma.

This clone has just a few counts. This chain connects TRBV27 to TRBJ2-7; tentatively, D is TRBD1 (6 bases). Trimming took 4 bases from V and 4 from J, leaving 8 bases between them. Germline CDR1 and CDR2: MNHEY and SMNVEV (reference sequence). CDR3 length: 12 amino acids. The CDR3 DNA sequence: TGTGCCAGCAGTTCAACAGGGTACGAGCAGTACTTC. It yields the protein CASSSTGYEQYF.

This chain links TRBV9 with TRBJ1-1; the D gene is possibly TRBD1 (5 bases). The germline V and J ends were trimmed by 3 bases and 5 bases, with 17 bases remaining between them. Germline values: CDR1 SGDLS, CDR2 YYNGEE. The CDR3 consists of 15 residues. CDR3 bases: TGTGCCAGCAGCGCCTACCAGGGTAAAAGGACTGAAGCTTTCTTT. Translated, it gives CASSAYQGKRTEAFF.

The genes are TRBV14 and TRBJ2-6; no firm D call. The CDR3 runs to 17 residues. Trimming stripped 3 bases from V and 3 bases from J, with 15 bases between. CDR1 and CDR2 (germline): SGHDN, FVKESK. CDR3 nucleotides: TGTGCCAGCAGCCAGCCCCCCGGACGAATTGGGGCCAACGTCCTGACTTTC. The encoded protein is CASSQPPGRIGANVLTF.

In the case of this clone: One end of the junction fails to match germline, which may point to a read error. In DNA, the CDR3 is TGCGCCAGCAGCCAAGGAATAGGCCTCACTGATACGCAGTATTTT. Protein sequence: CASSQGIGLTDTQYF. This chain joins TRBV5-8 and TRBJ2-3; D gene uncertain. In germline, CDR1 is SGHTS, CDR2 YDEGEE. This CDR3 spans 15 amino acids.

The gene calls are TRBV11-2 and TRBJ1-2; a weak D match, TRBD1 (5 bases). Germline assignment: CDR1 SGHAT and CDR2 FQNNGV. The CDR3 runs 14 residues. V shed 3 bases and J shed 5 bases, with 13 bases lying between them. The CDR3 reads CASSFRGTYYGYTF. Here the CDR3 DNA reads TGTGCCAGCAGCTTCCGCGGGACTTATTATGGCTACACCTTC.

This clone was picked up a small number of times. The rearrangement joins TRBV9 to TRBJ1-1; tentatively, D is TRBD1 (6 bases). V dropped 3 bases and J dropped 1 base, with 16 bases sitting between them. The CDR3 runs to 16 residues. Germline V CDR1 and CDR2: SGDLS, YYNGEE. The CDR3 DNA reads as TGTGCCAGCAGCGCAAACCTGGACAGTAAGAACACTGAAGCTTTCTTT. As protein: CASSANLDSKNTEAFF. The full variable domain, completed using reference TRBV9 and TRBJ1-1, is DSGVTQTPKHLITATGQRVTLRCSPRSGDLSVYWYQQSLDQGLQFLIQYYNGEERAKGNILERFSAQQFPDLHSELNLSSLELGDSALYFCASSANLDSKNTEAFFGQGTRLTVV.

V usage is TRBV7-6 and J usage is TRBJ1-3; no clear D. Germline-derived CDR1 and CDR2 are SGHVS and FNYEAQ. The CDR3 consists of 13 residues. V shed 0 bases and J shed 5 bases, with 5 bases lying between them. Written as DNA, the CDR3 is TGTGCCAGCAGCTTAGCGGAACGAAACACCATATATTTT. As protein: CASSLAERNTIYF.

This chain links TRBV5-1 with TRBJ1-2, with 7 bases that match TRBD1. The J segment lost 3 bases and the V segment lost 4 bases, leaving 3 bases of the junction unmatched. This CDR3 has 13 residues. Germline V CDR1 and CDR2: SGHRS, YFSETQ. Here the CDR3 reads CASSRGQDYGYTF. The CDR3 DNA is TGCGCCAGCAGCAGAGGACAGGACTATGGCTACACCTTC.

V gene TRBV6-6 combines with J gene TRBJ2-5, with 7 bases identical to TRBD2. The CDR3 is 14 amino acids. Germline CDR1 reads MNHNY; CDR2 reads SVGAGI (reference sequence). V lost 5 bases and J lost 5; bases outside the gene matches: 8. Here the CDR3 DNA reads TGTGCCAGCAGTCGGGAGGCCCCGCGCGAGACCCAGTACTTC. Its protein product is CASSREAPRETQYF.

The J gene is TRBJ1-4, the V gene TRBV2; tentatively, D is TRBD1 (5 bases). CDR1 SNHLY and CDR2 FYNNEI come from the germline V gene. Trimming shortened V by 6 bases and J by 3 bases, and 14 bases separated the two germline ends. This CDR3 comprises 15 residues. The CDR3: CASRGRAGANEKLFF. The CDR3 nucleotides read TGTGCCAGCAGGGGACGTGCCGGAGCTAATGAAAAACTGTTTTTT.

This clone was seen ten or more times. The rearrangement uses TRBV27 and TRBJ2-7, with D perhaps being TRBD1 or TRBD2 (5 bases each). Germline V gene sequence: CDR1 MNHEY, CDR2 SMNVEV (reference sequence). The CDR3 has 15 amino acids. With 4 bases removed from V and 3 bases from J, the gap between germline ends came to 16 bases. CDR3: CASSSPGQGGYEQYF. CDR3 sequence (DNA): TGTGCCAGCAGTTCGCCGGGGCAGGGCGGCTACGAGCAGTACTTC.

The V gene is TRBV27, the J gene TRBJ2-1, with TRBD1 as a possible D gene (6 bases). The CDR3 is 16 amino acids. Germline values: CDR1 MNHEY, CDR2 SMNVEV (reference sequence). Between the trimmed V and J ends, which lost 5 bases and 2 bases, there was a span of 16 bases. The CDR3 region is CASSPNRDLTYNEQFF. The CDR3 DNA follows: TGTGCCAGCAGTCCCAACAGGGACCTAACCTACAATGAGCAGTTCTTC.

The V gene is TRBV19, the J gene TRBJ1-1, with a tentative D call TRBD1 (5 bases). The CDR3 runs 12 residues. V lost 7 bases to trimming and J lost 1 base, with 7 bases between them. Germline-derived CDR1 and CDR2 are LNHDA and SQIVND (reference sequence). The CDR3 bases are TGTGCCAGTATGAGGGGGAACACTGAAGCTTTCTTT. Amino acid sequence: CASMRGNTEAFF.

About this clone itself: This sample also contains other DNA sequences that code for the same CDR3. This rearrangement joins TRBV11-2 to TRBJ2-7; D is ambiguous. Germline values: CDR1 SGHAT, CDR2 FQNNGV. This CDR3 region has 13 residues. Deletions cut 3 bases from V and 1 base from J, with 7 bases between. This chain's CDR3 is CASSLGNSYEQYF. CDR3 bases: TGTGCCAGCAGCTTGGGGAATTCCTACGAGCAGTACTTC.

The J gene is TRBJ2-1, the V gene TRBV19, with D perhaps matching TRBD2 (6 bases). The CDR3 extends over 14 amino acids. Looked up from germline, CDR1 is LNHDA and CDR2 is SQIVND (reference sequence). Trimming shortened V by 3 bases and J by 4 bases, and 10 bases separated the two germline ends. This CDR3 reads CASSISGAYNEQFF. The CDR3 DNA follows: TGTGCCAGTAGTATTAGCGGAGCGTACAATGAGCAGTTCTTC.

This rearrangement joins TRBV7-2 to TRBJ1-2; D not certain. Germline loops: CDR1 SGHTA, CDR2 FQGNSA. The CDR3 runs 14 residues. The ends were cut back, 2 bases at V and 5 bases at J, with 12 bases in the middle. CDR3 in amino acids: CASSLSQDPYGYTF. CDR3 nucleotide sequence: TGTGCCAGCAGCTTATCGCAAGACCCGTATGGCTACACCTTC.